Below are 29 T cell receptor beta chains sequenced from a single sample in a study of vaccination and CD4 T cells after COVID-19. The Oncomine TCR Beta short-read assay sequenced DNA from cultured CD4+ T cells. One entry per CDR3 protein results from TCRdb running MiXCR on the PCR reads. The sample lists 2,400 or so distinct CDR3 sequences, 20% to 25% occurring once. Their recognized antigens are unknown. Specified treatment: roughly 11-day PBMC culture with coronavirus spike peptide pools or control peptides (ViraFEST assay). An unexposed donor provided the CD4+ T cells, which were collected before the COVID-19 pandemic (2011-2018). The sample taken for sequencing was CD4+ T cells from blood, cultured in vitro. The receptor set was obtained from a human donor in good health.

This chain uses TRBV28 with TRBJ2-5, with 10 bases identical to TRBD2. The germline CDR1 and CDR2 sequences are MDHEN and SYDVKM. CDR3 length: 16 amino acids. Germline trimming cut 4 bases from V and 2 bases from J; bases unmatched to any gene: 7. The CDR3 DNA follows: TGTGCCAGCAGTTCGGCTAGCGGGAGTGCACAAGAGACCCAGTACTTC. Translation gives CASSSASGSAQETQYF.

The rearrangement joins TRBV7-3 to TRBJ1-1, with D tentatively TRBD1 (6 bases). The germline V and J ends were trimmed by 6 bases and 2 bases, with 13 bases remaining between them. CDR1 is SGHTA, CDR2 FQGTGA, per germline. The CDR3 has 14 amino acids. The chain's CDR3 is CASRPGGSNTEAFF. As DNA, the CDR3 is TGTGCCAGCAGACCGGGGGGCTCTAACACTGAAGCTTTCTTT.

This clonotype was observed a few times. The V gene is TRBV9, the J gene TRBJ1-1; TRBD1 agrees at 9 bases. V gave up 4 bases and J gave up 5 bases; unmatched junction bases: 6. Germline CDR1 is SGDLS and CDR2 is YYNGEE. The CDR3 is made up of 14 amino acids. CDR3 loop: CASSTGGGWTEAFF. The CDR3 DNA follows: TGTGCCAGCAGCACAGGGGGCGGATGGACTGAAGCTTTCTTT.

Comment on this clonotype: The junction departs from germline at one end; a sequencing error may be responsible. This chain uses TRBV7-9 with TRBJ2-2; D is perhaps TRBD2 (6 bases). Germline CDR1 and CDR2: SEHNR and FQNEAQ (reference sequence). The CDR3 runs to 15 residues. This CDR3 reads CASSLVDTNTGGLFF. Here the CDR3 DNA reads TGTGCCAGCAGCTTAGTCGACACGAACACCGGGGGGCTGTTTTTT.

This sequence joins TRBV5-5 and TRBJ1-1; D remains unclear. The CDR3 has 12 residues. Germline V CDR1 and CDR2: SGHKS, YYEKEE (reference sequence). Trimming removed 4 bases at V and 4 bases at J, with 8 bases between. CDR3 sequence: CASSPYTTEAFF. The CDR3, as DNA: TGTGCCAGCAGCCCCTACACCACTGAAGCTTTCTTT.

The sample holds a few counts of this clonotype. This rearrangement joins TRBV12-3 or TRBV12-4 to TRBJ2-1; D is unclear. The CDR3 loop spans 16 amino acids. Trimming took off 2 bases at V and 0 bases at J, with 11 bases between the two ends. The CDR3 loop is CASSLRGRLSYNEQFF. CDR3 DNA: TGTGCCAGCAGTTTAAGAGGCCGGCTCTCCTACAATGAGCAGTTCTTC.

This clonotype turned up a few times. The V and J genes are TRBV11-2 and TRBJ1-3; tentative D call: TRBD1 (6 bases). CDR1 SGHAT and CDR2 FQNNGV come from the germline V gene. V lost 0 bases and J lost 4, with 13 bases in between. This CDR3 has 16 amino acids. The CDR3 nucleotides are TGTGCCAGCAGCTTAGATCTCTACAGGGTCGGAAACACCATATATTTT. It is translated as CASSLDLYRVGNTIYF. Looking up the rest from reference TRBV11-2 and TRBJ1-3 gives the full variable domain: EAGVAQSPRYKIIEKRQSVAFWCNPISGHATLYWYQQILGQGPKLLIQFQNNGVVDDSQLPKDRFSAERLKGVDSTLKIQPAKLEDSAVYLCASSLDLYRVGNTIYFGEGSWLTVV.

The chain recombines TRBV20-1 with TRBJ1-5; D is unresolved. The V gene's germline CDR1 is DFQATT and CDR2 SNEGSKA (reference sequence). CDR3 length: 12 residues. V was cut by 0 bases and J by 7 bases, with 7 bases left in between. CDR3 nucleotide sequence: TGCAGTGCTAGAGATGGACCACAGCCCCAGCATTTT. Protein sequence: CSARDGPQPQHF.

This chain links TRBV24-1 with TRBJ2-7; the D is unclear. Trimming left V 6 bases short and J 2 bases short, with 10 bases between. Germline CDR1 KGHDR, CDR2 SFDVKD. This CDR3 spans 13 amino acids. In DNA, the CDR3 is TGTGCCACCAGTTCTTGGCCCACCTACGAGCAGTACTTC. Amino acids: CATSSWPTYEQYF.

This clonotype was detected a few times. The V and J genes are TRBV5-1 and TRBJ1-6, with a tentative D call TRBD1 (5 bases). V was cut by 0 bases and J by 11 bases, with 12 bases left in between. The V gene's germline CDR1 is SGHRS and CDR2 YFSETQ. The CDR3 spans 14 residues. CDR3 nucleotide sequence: TGCGCCAGCAGCTTGGTGGTAGGGGTACCACCCCTCCACTTT. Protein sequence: CASSLVVGVPPLHF.

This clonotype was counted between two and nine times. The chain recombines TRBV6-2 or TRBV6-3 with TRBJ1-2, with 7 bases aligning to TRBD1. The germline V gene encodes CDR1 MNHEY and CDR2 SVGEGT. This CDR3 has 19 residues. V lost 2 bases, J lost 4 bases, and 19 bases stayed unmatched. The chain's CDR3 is CASSYDTARRQGRGYGYTF. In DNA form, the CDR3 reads TGTGCCAGCAGTTACGACACCGCGCGGCGACAGGGACGAGGCTATGGCTACACCTTC.

CDR3: CASSFPLGGGANVLTF. CDR3 DNA sequence: TGTGCCAGCAGCTTCCCCCTGGGTGGTGGGGCCAACGTCCTGACTTTC. This chain joins TRBV7-2 and TRBJ2-6; no clear D. The CDR3 loop spans 16 amino acids. Germline V gene sequence: CDR1 SGHTA, CDR2 FQGNSA. Trimming took 3 bases from V and 3 from J, leaving 12 bases between them.

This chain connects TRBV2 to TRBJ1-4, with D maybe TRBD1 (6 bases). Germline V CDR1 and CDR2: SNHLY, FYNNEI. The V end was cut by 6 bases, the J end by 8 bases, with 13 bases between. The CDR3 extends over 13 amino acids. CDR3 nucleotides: TGTGCCAGCAGAGGGACGGGGGCCGAAAAACTGTTTTTT. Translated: CASRGTGAEKLFF.

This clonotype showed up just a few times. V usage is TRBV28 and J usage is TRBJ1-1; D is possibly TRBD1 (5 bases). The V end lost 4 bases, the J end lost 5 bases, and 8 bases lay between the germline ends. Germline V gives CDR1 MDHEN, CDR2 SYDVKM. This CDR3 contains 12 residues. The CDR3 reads CASSSQVTEAFF. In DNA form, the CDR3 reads TGTGCCAGCAGTTCACAGGTTACTGAAGCTTTCTTT.

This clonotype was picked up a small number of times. The CDR3 protein is CAWSVLAARADTQYF. DNA for the CDR3: TGTGCCTGGAGTGTACTAGCGGCCCGTGCAGATACGCAGTATTTT. The rearrangement joins TRBV30 to TRBJ2-3, with TRBD2 identical over 8 bases. There are 15 residues in the CDR3. Trimming removed 0 bases from V and 4 bases from J; junction bases left unmatched: 6. Germline-derived CDR1 and CDR2 are GTSNPN and SVGIG (reference sequence).

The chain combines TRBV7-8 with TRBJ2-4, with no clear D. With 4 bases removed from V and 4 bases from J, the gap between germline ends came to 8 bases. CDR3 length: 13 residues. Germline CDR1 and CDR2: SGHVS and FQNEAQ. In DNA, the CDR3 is TGTGCCAGCAGCTCCTCCCCTAAAAACATTCAGTACTTC. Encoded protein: CASSSSPKNIQYF.

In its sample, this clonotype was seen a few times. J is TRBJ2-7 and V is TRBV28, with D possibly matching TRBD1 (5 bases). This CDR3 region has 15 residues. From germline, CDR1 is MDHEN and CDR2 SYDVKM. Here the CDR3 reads CPKGMETIRPHEQYF. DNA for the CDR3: TGTCCTAAGGGGATGGAGACAATTAGACCTCACGAGCAGTACTTC.

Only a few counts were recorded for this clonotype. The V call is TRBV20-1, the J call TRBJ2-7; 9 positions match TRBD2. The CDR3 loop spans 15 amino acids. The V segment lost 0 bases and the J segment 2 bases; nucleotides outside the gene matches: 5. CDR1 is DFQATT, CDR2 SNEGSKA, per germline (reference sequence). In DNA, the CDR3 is TGCAGTGCTAGAGATTCCCTAGCGGGAACCTACGAGCAGTACTTC. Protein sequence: CSARDSLAGTYEQYF.

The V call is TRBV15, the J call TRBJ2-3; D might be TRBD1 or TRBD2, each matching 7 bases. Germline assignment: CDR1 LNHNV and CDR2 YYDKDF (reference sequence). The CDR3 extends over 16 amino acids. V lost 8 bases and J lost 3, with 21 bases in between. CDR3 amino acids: CATSSGVQGGTDTQYF. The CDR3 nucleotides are TGTGCCACCTCATCAGGGGTGCAGGGGGGGACAGATACGCAGTATTTT.

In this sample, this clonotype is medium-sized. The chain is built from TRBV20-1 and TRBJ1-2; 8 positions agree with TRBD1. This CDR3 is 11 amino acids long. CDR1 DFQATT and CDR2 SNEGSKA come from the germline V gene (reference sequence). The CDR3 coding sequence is TGCAGCGACAGGGGTCCCTATGGCTACACCTTC. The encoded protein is CSDRGPYGYTF.

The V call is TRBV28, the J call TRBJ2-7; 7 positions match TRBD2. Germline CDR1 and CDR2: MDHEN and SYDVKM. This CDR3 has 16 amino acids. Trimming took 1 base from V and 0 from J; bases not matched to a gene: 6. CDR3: CASSLFMGEGSYEQYF. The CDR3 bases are TGTGCCAGCAGTTTATTTATGGGGGAGGGCTCCTACGAGCAGTACTTC.

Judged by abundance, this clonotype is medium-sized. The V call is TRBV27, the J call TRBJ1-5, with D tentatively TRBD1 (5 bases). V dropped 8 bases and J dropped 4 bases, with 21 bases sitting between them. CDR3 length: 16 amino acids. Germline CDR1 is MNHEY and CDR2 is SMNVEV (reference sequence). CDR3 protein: CASSGIRGRPNQPQHF. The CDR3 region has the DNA TGTGCCAGCTCGGGGATAAGGGGAAGGCCAAATCAGCCCCAGCATTTT.

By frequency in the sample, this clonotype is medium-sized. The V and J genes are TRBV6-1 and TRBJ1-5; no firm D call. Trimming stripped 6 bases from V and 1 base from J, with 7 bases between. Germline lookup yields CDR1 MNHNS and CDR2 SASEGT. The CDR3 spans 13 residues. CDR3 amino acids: CASRVDSNQPQHF. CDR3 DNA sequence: TGTGCCAGCAGAGTGGACAGCAATCAGCCCCAGCATTTT.

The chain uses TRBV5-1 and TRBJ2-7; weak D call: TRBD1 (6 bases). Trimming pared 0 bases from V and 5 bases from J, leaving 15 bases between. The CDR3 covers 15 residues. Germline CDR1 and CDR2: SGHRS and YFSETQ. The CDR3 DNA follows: TGCGCCAGCAGCTTGGAAGGGGGTCCCCCAGACGAGCAGTACTTC. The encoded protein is CASSLEGGPPDEQYF. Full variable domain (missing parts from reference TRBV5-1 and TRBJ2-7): KAGVTQTPRYLIKTRGQQVTLSCSPISGHRSVSWYQQTPGQGLQFLFEYFSETQRNKGNFPGRFSGRQFSNSRSEMNVSTLELGDSALYLCASSLEGGPPDEQYFGPGTRLTVT.

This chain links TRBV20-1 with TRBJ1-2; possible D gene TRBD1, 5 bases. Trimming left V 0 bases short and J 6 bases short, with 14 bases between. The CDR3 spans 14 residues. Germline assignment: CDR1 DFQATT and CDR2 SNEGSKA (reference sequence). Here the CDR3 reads CSAREGGGGDGYTF. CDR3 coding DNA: TGCAGTGCTAGAGAGGGGGGGGGAGGGGATGGCTACACCTTC.

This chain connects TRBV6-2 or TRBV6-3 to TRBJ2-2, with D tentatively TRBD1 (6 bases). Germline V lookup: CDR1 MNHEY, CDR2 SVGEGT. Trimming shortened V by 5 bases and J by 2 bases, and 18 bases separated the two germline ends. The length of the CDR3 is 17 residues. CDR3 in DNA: TGTGCCAGCAGTCCCTCCCCCGGGACATCCAACACCGGGGAGCTGTTTTTT. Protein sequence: CASSPSPGTSNTGELFF.

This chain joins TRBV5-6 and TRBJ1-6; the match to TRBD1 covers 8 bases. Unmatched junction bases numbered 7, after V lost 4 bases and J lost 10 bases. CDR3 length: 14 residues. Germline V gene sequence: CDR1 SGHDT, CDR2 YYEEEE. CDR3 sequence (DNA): TGTGCCAGCAGCCCGAGACAGGGGAACTCACCCCTCCACTTT. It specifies CASSPRQGNSPLHF.

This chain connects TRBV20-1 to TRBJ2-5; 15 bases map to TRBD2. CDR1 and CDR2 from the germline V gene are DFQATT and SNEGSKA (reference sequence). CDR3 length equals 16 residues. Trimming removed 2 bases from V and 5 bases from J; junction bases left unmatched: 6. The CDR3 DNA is TGCAGTGCTAGATCCGGGACTAGCGGGGGGCGGGAGACCCAGTACTTC. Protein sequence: CSARSGTSGGRETQYF.

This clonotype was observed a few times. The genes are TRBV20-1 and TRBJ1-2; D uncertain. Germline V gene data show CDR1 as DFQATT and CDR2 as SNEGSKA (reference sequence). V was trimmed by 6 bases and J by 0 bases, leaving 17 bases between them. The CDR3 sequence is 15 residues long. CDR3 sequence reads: CSADTGSGSNYGYTF. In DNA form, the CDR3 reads TGCAGTGCAGACACCGGGAGCGGGTCTAACTATGGCTACACCTTC.